This T cell receptor (beta chain) was sequenced during a study of CD4 T cells in relation to SARS-CoV-2 and coronaviruses (dated by TCRdb to 2020 to 2022). As for the study more broadly: Patient-derived lymphoblastoid cell lines were used to map the HLA restriction of shared crossreactive spike epitopes. The study assessed, at the TCR clonotype level, memory CD4+ T cell crossreactivity between SARS-CoV-2 and common cold coronavirus spike proteins. The Adaptive Biotechnologies TCR-sequencing kit was used to sequence samples from three pre-COVID donors and the naive versus memory experiments, while other data came from Illumina-based sequencing. Expansion assays from other donors in the study were sequenced with a different, Illumina-based TCR-beta assay.

Findings and caveats that apply to the study as a whole: About 65% of donors had memory CD4+ clonotypes that crossrecognized SARS-CoV-2 and at least one common cold coronavirus spike. Naive versus memory sequencing indicated that memory recall responses, rather than primary responses primed during culture, are detected by the assay. Small numbers of patients and of tested TCRs were a limitation of the study. No donor contributed both pre-pandemic and post-infection samples, which limited tracing the source of pre-existing responses. Crossreactive clones showed significantly weaker SARS-CoV-2-driven expansion than monoreactive clones, consistent with antigenic imprinting. Crossreactivity analysis was centred on spike protein, so crossreactivity against other viral proteins was not assessed.

CD4+ T cells from unexposed donors were collected before the COVID-19 pandemic (2011-2018). Naive and memory CD4+ T cells were separated from cryopreserved PBMCs through CD4 enrichment, which was followed by EasySep naive CD4+ T cell enrichment. The leukapheresis product used for the unexposed donors was purchased from a commercial source. Ficoll-Paque PLUS gradient centrifugation was used to isolate PBMCs from either whole blood or leukapheresis product. PBMCs were either cryopreserved at -140 degrees C or used fresh in the expansion assay. The QIAamp Micro DNA Kit was used to extract genomic DNA from the CD4+ T cells. Deep-resolution immunoSEQ TCR-beta sequencing was performed on DNA from uncultured naive and memory CD4+ T cells. Per the original workflow: During preprocessing, nonproductive sequences were removed, as were CDR3s that did not start with C, did not end with F or W, or were shorter than 7 amino acids. Cultured and uncultured naive and memory CD4+ repertoires were searched for previously identified spike- and CEF-reactive CDR3s. CDR3 homology was measured as pairwise Levenshtein distance, computed with the stringdist R package after trimming three terminal residues from each end. What TCRdb holds here is the immuneACCESS table cut down to in-frame rearrangements. Part of the clones is not present; checked against another copy, under half of the missing clones reflect an unresolved V gene, and the others are unexplained. V and J calls plus clone size are reproduced from that table; the DNA served to infer D and trimming. This sample has about 59,000 clones in its table, and 70% to 90% of those were observed once. Roughly 1.4% of the sample is held by the ten biggest clonotypes.

Including the terminal cysteine and phenylalanine, the CDR3 comprises 12 residues. The entry retains the CDR3 DNA only, 36 bases that are in frame from base 1. CDR1 and CDR2 were assigned from the germline V gene (reference sequence) as LGHDT and YNNKEL. V is pared back by 2 bases and J by 1 base, with 2 bases lying between the germline termini. Notes on this clone: It lacks a known antigen. No much larger clone is present one base from it, and per-base qualities are unavailable.

This receptor chain uses TRBV3-1 (or the pseudogene TRBV3-2) and TRBJ1-1; the D gene assignment is ambiguous. This sequence was found in a human donor in good health. Sequenced input: memory CD4+ T cells from PBMCs. Explained via the paper, the cell subset or site label denotes: memory (non-naive) CD4+ T cells. DNA sequence: TGTGCCAGCAGCCAACAGAACACTGAAGCTTTCTTT. Its product reads: CASSQQNTEAFF.